The present T cell receptor beta chain was sequenced within a study of blood T cell repertoires in COVID-19 (dated by TCRdb to the early 2020s). Describing the broader study: Samples covering the acute and convalescent phases of COVID-19 were provided by collaborators in the United States, Italy and Spain. The material from the prospective study consisted of cDNA or gDNA derived from T cells, B-cell-depleted T cells, or PBMCs. Where available, HLA class I and class II types were taken from metadata supplied by the sample provider and were not determined by assay-based typing. The dataset comprised deeply sampled blood TCRbeta repertoires from subjects exposed to, actively infected with, or recovered from COVID-19. The repertoires were released in a freely available public database intended as a resource for research on the immune response to SARS-CoV-2. The sample metadata nearly always contained a de-identified subject ID, COVID-19 status, age in years and sex. The samples were drawn from two sources: the first 160 participants of the ongoing ImmuneRACE study, and some 1,300 subjects contributed by 6 global collaborators.

The immunoSEQ Assay, a bias-controlled multiplex PCR, was used to amplify TCRbeta CDR3 regions from genomic DNA. The paper's processing steps were these. The number of nucleated cells in each sample was estimated by amplification of reference gene primers within the assay. To quantify the absolute abundance of each unique TCRbeta CDR3 rearrangement, sequence reads were collapsed and filtered. For each sample, productive Simpson clonality was calculated by taking the square root of Simpson's diversity index across productive rearrangements. TCRdb holds this immuneACCESS table with in-frame rearrangements only. Some clones are missing; in checked studies, unresolved V genes explain under half, and the rest has no known cause. V and J calls and clone size are those listed in that table; D and trimming were worked out from the DNA. This sample gives around 320,000 clones in total; 85% to 95% of them show up just once. Of the sample, 3.5% to 5% falls within the top ten clones.

Counted from cysteine to phenylalanine, this CDR3 has 14 amino acids. Only the CDR3 portion is preserved as DNA: 42 bases, with reading frame beginning at the first base. Trimming takes 0 bases off V and 4 bases off J; junction bases not matched to a gene: 1. The germline V gene supplies CDR1 SGHRS and CDR2 YFSETQ. Enrolling through a virtual design, the prospective study's participants ranged in age from about 18 to 89 years and lived across roughly 24 United States geographic areas. To assign participants to cohorts, the prospective study relied on clinical history that participants themselves reported in a screening survey and a study questionnaire. Exposed participants were defined as having been in contact with someone with a PCR-confirmed or clinician-diagnosed COVID-19 case within 2 weeks of study entry. In the prospective study, whole blood, serum and a nasopharyngeal or oropharyngeal swab were collected from each participant by mobile phlebotomists. Prospective study participants could optionally give additional blood draws and questionnaires over an approximately 2-month period. Prospective study blood samples were shipped either frozen or at room temperature before DNA extraction.

The study at large found these results: How much clinical and demographic metadata was included differed by source and by participant, and the metadata was provided uncurated.

As concerns this clone: The target of this receptor is not known. Nothing much larger sits one base from this clone, and base qualities are not available.

Sequencing used PBMCs or T cells enriched from blood (not recorded which). This clonotype was obtained from a woman in her 30s who had been exposed to COVID-19. The receptor chain draws on TRBV5-1 and TRBJ1-3, and TRBD1 aligns with 7 junction nucleotides. The CDR3 region: CASSLVTGGNTIYF. Here is the DNA: TGCGCCAGCAGCTTGGTGACAGGGGGAAACACCATATATTTT.